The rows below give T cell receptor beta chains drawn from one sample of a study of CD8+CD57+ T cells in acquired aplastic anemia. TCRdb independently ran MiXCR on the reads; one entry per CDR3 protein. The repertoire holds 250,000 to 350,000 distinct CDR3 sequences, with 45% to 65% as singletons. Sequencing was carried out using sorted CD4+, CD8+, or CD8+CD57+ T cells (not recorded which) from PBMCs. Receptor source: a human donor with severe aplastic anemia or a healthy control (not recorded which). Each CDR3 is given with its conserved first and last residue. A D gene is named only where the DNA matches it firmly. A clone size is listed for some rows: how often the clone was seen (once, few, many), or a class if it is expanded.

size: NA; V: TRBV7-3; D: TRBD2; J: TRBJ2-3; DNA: TGTGCCAGCAGCTTAGTAGCGGGGGCCCAGGATACGCAGTATTTT; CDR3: CASSLVAGAQDTQYF
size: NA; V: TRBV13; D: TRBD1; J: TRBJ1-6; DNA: TGTGCCAGCAGCTTAGTAGGGGACAGGGGAGGCTCACCCCTCCACTTT; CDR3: CASSLVGDRGGSPLHF
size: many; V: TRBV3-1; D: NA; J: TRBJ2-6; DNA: TGTGCCAGCAGCCAGCTCCCCGTAGGGTCTGGGGCCAACGTCCTGACTTTC; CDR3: CASSQLPVGSGANVLTF
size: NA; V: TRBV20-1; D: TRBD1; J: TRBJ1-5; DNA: TGCAGTGCTCCCCGACAGGGGAATAGCAATCAGCCCCAGCATTTT; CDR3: CSAPRQGNSNQPQHF
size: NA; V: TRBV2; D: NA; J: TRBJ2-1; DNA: TGTGCCAGCAGAGGGACCCTTGTTGGTGAGCAGTTCTTC; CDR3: CASRGTLVGEQFF
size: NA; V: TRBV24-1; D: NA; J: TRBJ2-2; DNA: TGTGCCACCAACGGAGCGTCAGGGGAGCTGTTTTTT; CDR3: CATNGASGELFF
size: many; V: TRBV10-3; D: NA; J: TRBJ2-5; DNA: TGTGCCACCTCCGAGGGATCTGAGACCCAGTACTTC; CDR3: CATSEGSETQYF
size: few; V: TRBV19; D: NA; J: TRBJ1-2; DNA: TGTGCCAGTAGGGACAGATCCTCTGGCTACACCTTC; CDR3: CASRDRSSGYTF
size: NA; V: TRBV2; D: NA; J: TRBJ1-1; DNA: TGTGCCAGCAGTGAGCGGGGAAACGAAGCTTTCTTT; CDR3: CASSERGNEAFF
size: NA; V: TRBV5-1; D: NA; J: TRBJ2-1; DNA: TGCGCCAGCAGCTTGGGGCAGTCATACAATGAGCAGTTCTTC; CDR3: CASSLGQSYNEQFF
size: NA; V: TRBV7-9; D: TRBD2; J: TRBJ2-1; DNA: TGTGCCAGCAGCCCCCAACCAGCGGGGGGGTACAATGAGCAGTTCTTC; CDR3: CASSPQPAGGYNEQFF
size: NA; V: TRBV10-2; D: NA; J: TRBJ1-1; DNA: TGCGCCAGCAGTGACCGGACGAACACTGAAGCTTTCTTT; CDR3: CASSDRTNTEAFF
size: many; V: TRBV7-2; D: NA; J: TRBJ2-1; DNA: TGTGCCAGCAGCTTAGCCAACAGGGATCGGTTCTTC; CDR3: CASSLANRDRFF
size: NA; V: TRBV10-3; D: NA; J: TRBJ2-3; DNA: TGTGCCATCAGTGAAGGGCAACCTAGCACAGATACGCAGTATTTT; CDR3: CAISEGQPSTDTQYF
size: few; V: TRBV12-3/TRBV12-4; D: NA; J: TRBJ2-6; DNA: TGTGCCAGCAGTTTCTCGGTCTCTGGGGCCAACGTCCTGACTTTC; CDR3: CASSFSVSGANVLTF
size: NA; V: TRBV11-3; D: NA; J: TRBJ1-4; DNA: TGTGCCAGCAGCTCAGGGTTTGTGGGCGAAAAACTGTTTTTT; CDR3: CASSSGFVGEKLFF
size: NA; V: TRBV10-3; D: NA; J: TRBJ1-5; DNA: TGTGCCATCAGTGAGTACAGCAATCAGCCCCAGCATTTT; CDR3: CAISEYSNQPQHF
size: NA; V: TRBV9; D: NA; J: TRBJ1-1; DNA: TGTGCCAGCAGCGAGTCAATAGTGGGGCAGAGCACTGAAGCTTTCTTT; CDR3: CASSESIVGQSTEAFF
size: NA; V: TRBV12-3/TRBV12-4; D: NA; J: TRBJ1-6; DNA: TGTGCCAGCAGCGCCCGCCGTGGGGGAGGTAATTCACCCCTCCACTTT; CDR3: CASSARRGGGNSPLHF
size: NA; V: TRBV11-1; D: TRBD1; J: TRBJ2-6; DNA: TGTGCCAGCAGATTGGCCGGGACAGGGGCCGGGGCCAACGTCCTGACTTTC; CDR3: CASRLAGTGAGANVLTF
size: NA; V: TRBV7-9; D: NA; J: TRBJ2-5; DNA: TGTGCCAGCAGCCGGATCCCTCCTCCACAAGAGACCCAGTACTTC; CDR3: CASSRIPPPQETQYF
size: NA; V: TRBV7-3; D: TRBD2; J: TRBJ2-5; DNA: TGTGCCAGCAGCCCGGGACTAGCGGGGTCCGCCCAGTACTTC; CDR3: CASSPGLAGSAQYF
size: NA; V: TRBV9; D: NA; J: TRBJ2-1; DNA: TGTGCCAGCAGCGGGAGGGCCTGGGACAATGAGCAGTTCTTC; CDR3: CASSGRAWDNEQFF
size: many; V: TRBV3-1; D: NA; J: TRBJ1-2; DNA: TGTGCCAGCAGCCAAGATCGTGGAACAGTCAACTATGGCTACACCTTC; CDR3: CASSQDRGTVNYGYTF
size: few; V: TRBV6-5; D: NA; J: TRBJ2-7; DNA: TGTGCCAGCAGTTATAGAGGACAGTCCTACGAGCAGTACTTC; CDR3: CASSYRGQSYEQYF
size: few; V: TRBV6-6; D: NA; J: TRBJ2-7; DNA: TGTGCCATTGGGGGAGGTCCCTACGAGCAGTACTTC; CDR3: CAIGGGPYEQYF
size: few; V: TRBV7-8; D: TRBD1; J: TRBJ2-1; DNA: TGTGCCAGCAGCCACAGGGGAAATGAGCAGTTCTTC; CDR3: CASSHRGNEQFF
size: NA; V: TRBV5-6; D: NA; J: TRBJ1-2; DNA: TGTGCCAGCAGCTCGGGCCGACTCGGTGGCTACACCTTC; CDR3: CASSSGRLGGYTF
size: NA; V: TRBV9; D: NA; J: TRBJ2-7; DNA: TGTGCCAGCAGCGTCGCGGGGACGGAGGCCTACGAGCAGTACTTC; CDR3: CASSVAGTEAYEQYF
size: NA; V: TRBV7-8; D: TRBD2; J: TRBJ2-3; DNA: TGTGCCAGCGGCTCTCTAGCGGGGGGGCCTCATACGCAGTATTTT; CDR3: CASGSLAGGPHTQYF
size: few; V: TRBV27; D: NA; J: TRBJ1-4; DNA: TGTGCCAGCAGTTTATCGAAAACAGGGATGGGGGAAAAACTGTTTTTT; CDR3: CASSLSKTGMGEKLFF
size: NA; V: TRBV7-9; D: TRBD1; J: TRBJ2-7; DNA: TGTGCCAGCACCCGGGACAGCTCCTACGAGCAGTACTTC; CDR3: CASTRDSSYEQYF
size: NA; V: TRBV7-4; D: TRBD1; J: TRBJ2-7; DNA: TGTGCCAGCAGCTTAGTTGTTGGGACAGTCAACGAGCAGTACTTC; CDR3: CASSLVVGTVNEQYF
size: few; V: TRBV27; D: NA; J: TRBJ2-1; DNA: TGTGCCAGCAGTTTAGCAGGGGACTACAATGAGCAGTTCTTC; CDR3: CASSLAGDYNEQFF
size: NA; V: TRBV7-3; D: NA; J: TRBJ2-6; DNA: TGTGCCAGCAGCTATTTAGAGGGAGGGGGCTCTGGGGCCAACGTCCTGACTTTC; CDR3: CASSYLEGGGSGANVLTF
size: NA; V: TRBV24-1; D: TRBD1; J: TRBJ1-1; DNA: TGTGCCACCAGTGATCCCCCAACAGGGGGCAGGTTGAACACTGAAGCTTTCTTT; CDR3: CATSDPPTGGRLNTEAFF
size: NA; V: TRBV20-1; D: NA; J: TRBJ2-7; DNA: TGCAGCGCTGGCTATATAGACTACGAGCAGTACTTC; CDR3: CSAGYIDYEQYF
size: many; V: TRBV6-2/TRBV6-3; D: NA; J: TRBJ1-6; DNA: TGTGCCAGCAGTTCCGCCGGGACGGTGATCTCCTATAATTCACCCCTCCACTTT; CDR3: CASSSAGTVISYNSPLHF
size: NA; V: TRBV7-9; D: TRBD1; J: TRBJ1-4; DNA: TGTGCCAGCAGCCTATACGGGACAGGCACTAATGAAAAACTGTTTTTT; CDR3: CASSLYGTGTNEKLFF
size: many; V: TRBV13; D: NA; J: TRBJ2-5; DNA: TGTGCCAGCAGCTTGAGACGGGGGAACGCGGAGACCCAGTACTTC; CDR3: CASSLRRGNAETQYF
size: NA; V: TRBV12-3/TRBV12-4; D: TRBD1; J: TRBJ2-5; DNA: TGTGCCAGCAGTTACTTCCCGACAGGGGCAGGCAGGAAAGAGACCCAGTACTTC; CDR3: CASSYFPTGAGRKETQYF
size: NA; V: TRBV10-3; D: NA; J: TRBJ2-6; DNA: TGTGCCATCAGTGCTCAGGGCGGCTCTGGGGCCAACGTCCTGACTTTC; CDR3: CAISAQGGSGANVLTF
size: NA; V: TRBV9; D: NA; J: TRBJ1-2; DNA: TGTGCCAGCAGCGTAGCTACGGGGCAGCCACGCTATGGCTACACCTTC; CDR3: CASSVATGQPRYGYTF